The 31 T cell receptor beta chains listed next were all sequenced from one sample in a study of blood T cell repertoires in COVID-19. Method: immunoSEQ multiplex PCR; TCRdb's copy keeps in-frame clones and lacks some. The sample shows 170,000 or so clones, around 80% of them seen only once. The material sequenced was peripheral blood. These receptors all come from a man between 70 and 80 years old with active or convalescent COVID-19.

This chain links TRBV10-3 with TRBJ1-2; 9 bases fit TRBD1. V lost 0 bases, J lost 3 bases, and 11 bases stayed unmatched. From germline, CDR1 is ENHRY and CDR2 SYGVKD. The CDR3 runs 18 residues. Written as DNA, the CDR3 is TGTGCCATCAGTGAGTCGACAGGGACAGGGCCCATTGACTATGGCTACACCTTC. It codes for CAISESTGTGPIDYGYTF.

The sample holds many counts of this clone. The chain has TRBV10-3 and TRBJ2-1; 8 bases align to TRBD2. V lost 10 bases and J lost 8; bases outside the gene matches: 13. CDR1 is ENHRY, CDR2 SYGVKD, per germline. There are 14 residues in the CDR3. CDR3 bases: TGTGCCACCCTATTTCGGGAGGGGAACCATGAGCAGTTCTTC. Its translation: CATLFREGNHEQFF.

In its sample, this clone was seen once. V and J are TRBV18 and TRBJ1-2, with TRBD1 matching 10 bases. CDR3 length equals 15 residues. Germline V gene lookup returns CDR1 KGHSH and CDR2 LQKENI. V lost 3 bases and J lost 8; bases outside the gene matches: 9. The CDR3 region is CASSPRQGAIGGYTF. CDR3 in DNA: TGTGCCAGCTCACCTCGACAGGGGGCCATCGGGGGCTACACCTTC.

This chain uses TRBV5-1 with TRBJ2-5; D not resolved. Trimming shortened V by 0 bases and J by 2 bases, and 5 bases separated the two germline ends. In germline, CDR1 is SGHRS, CDR2 YFSETQ. The CDR3 runs to 13 residues. CDR3 loop: CASSLGEQETQYF. The CDR3 DNA reads as TGCGCCAGCAGCTTGGGTGAGCAAGAGACCCAGTACTTC.

The rearrangement uses TRBV3-1 (or the pseudogene TRBV3-2) and TRBJ2-7; 10 bases line up with TRBD2. The V and J ends lost 4 bases and 5 bases, in that order; junction bases with no gene match: 5. This CDR3 contains 14 residues. Germline V gene lookup returns CDR1 LGHDT and CDR2 YNNKEL (reference sequence). Written as DNA, the CDR3 is TGTGCCAGCAGCCTAGCGGGAGGTCCCCACGAGCAGTACTTC. It yields the protein CASSLAGGPHEQYF.

The rearrangement links TRBV29-1 to TRBJ2-3, with TRBD1 as a possible D gene (6 bases). The CDR3 runs 12 residues. Per the germline V gene, CDR1 is SQVTM and CDR2 is ANQGSEA. V was pared by 4 bases and J by 3 bases, with 8 bases between. CDR3 DNA sequence: TGCAGCGTTGCACAGGGTACAGATACGCAGTATTTT. Protein: CSVAQGTDTQYF.

V is TRBV5-4 and J is TRBJ2-7; TRBD1 matches 7 bases. V lost 0 bases to trimming and J lost 1 base; unmatched junction nucleotides: 4. Germline V CDR1 and CDR2: SGHNT, YYREEE (reference sequence). The CDR3 runs to 15 residues. The CDR3 nucleotides are TGTGCCAGCAGCTTGGCCGGGACAGAATCCTACGAGCAGTACTTC. This encodes CASSLAGTESYEQYF.

CDR3 in amino acids: CASSPGHDETGYGYTF. DNA for the CDR3: TGTGCCAGCTCACCGGGTCACGATGAAACGGGGTATGGCTACACCTTC. This chain connects TRBV18 to TRBJ1-2; no clear D gene. V was shortened by 3 bases and J by 5 bases, with 19 bases between the two germline ends. There are 16 residues in the CDR3. The germline V gene encodes CDR1 KGHSH and CDR2 LQKENI. Complete variable domain (other parts from reference TRBV18 and TRBJ1-2): NAGVMQNPRHLVRRRGQEARLRCSPMKGHSHVYWYRQLPEEGLKFMVYLQKENIIDESGMPKERFSAEFPKEGPSILRIQQVVRGDSAAYFCASSPGHDETGYGYTFGSGTRLTVV.

Regarding this clone: Other DNA sequences of this sample code for an identical CDR3. The chain joins TRBV19 to TRBJ1-5; 7 nucleotides line up with TRBD1. Per germline, CDR1 LNHDA and CDR2 SQIVND (reference sequence). The junction had 3 bases not matched to a gene; V was cut back by 5 bases and J by 2 bases. The CDR3 is 14 amino acids. The CDR3 loop reads CASSRGQGNQPQHF. The CDR3 coding sequence is TGTGCCAGTAGTCGAGGACAGGGCAATCAGCCCCAGCATTTT.

The chain employs TRBV2 and TRBJ1-2; D remains unclear. Germline V gene lookup returns CDR1 SNHLY and CDR2 FYNNEI. This CDR3 comprises 19 residues. The V end was cut by 8 bases, the J end by 5 bases, with 33 bases between. CDR3 sequence reads: CASLTPSIGRRTLTYGYTF. CDR3 nucleotides: TGTGCCAGCCTTACTCCCAGCATCGGACGGAGGACCCTAACGTATGGCTACACCTTC. Looking up the rest from reference TRBV2 and TRBJ1-2 gives the full variable domain: EPEVTQTPSHQVTQMGQEVILRCVPISNHLYFYWYRQILGQKVEFLVSFYNNEISEKSEIFDDQFSVERPDGSNFTLKIRSTKLEDSAMYFCASLTPSIGRRTLTYGYTFGSGTRLTVV.

The gene calls are TRBV4-1 and TRBJ2-5, with 11 positions matching TRBD2. Looked up from germline, CDR1 is MGHRA and CDR2 is YSYEKL. This CDR3 spans 20 amino acids. The J segment lost 4 bases and the V segment lost 0 bases, leaving 16 bases of the junction unmatched. The DNA of the CDR3 is TGCGCCAGCAGCCAAGAAAACCCCTCGGGTAGCGGGGGGGCCCGAGAGACCCAGTACTTC. Its translation is CASSQENPSGSGGARETQYF.

CDR3 loop: CASRRGGIDGYTF. CDR3 sequence (DNA): TGTGCCAGCAGACGGGGGGGAATCGATGGCTACACCTTC. V gene TRBV5-5 combines with J gene TRBJ1-2; the D gene is possibly TRBD1 (5 bases). Trimming removed 5 bases at V and 6 bases at J, with 14 bases between. Germline V gene sequence: CDR1 SGHKS, CDR2 YYEKEE (reference sequence). The CDR3 spans 13 residues.

The V and J genes are TRBV19 and TRBJ1-2; TRBD1 matches at 7 bases. The CDR3 extends over 13 amino acids. V trimming: 7 bases; J trimming: 5 bases; junction bases outside the gene matches: 7. Germline CDR1 is LNHDA and CDR2 is SQIVND (reference sequence). The CDR3, as DNA: TGTGCCAGTATAGGCAGGGGGGATTATGGCTACACCTTC. Translated: CASIGRGDYGYTF.

This sequence joins TRBV7-9 and TRBJ1-5; tentative D call: TRBD1 (5 bases). V dropped 5 bases and J dropped 4 bases, with 18 bases sitting between them. The CDR3 extends over 16 amino acids. Germline V gene sequence: CDR1 SEHNR, CDR2 FQNEAQ (reference sequence). CDR3 DNA sequence: TGTGCCAGCAGCGAGCGGGGGACGGCTGCAAATCAGCCCCAGCATTTT. It is translated as CASSERGTAANQPQHF.

The chain uses TRBV15 and TRBJ2-6; D is unresolved. The CDR3 is made up of 15 amino acids. V lost 4 bases and J lost 1, with 8 bases in between. Looked up from germline, CDR1 is LNHNV and CDR2 is YYDKDF (reference sequence). The CDR3 is CATSKANSGANVLTF. In DNA form, the CDR3 reads TGTGCCACCAGCAAAGCAAATTCTGGGGCCAACGTCCTGACTTTC.

The CDR3 is CASSLDFGTSEQFF. CDR3 DNA: TGTGCCAGCAGCTTAGATTTTGGGACATCTGAGCAGTTCTTC. The chain combines TRBV7-2 with TRBJ2-1; TRBD1 is a possible D gene (6 bases). Germline V gene data show CDR1 as SGHTA and CDR2 as FQGNSA. The V gene lost 1 base and the J gene lost 9 bases, with 13 bases spanning the gap. CDR3 length equals 14 residues.

On this clone itself: Within the sample, other DNA sequences also encode this same CDR3. V gene TRBV15 combines with J gene TRBJ1-1; a weak D match, TRBD1 (5 bases). V lost 1 base, J lost 1 base, and 10 bases lay in between. Germline V gene data show CDR1 as LNHNV and CDR2 as YYDKDF (reference sequence). The CDR3 runs 15 residues. The CDR3, as DNA: TGTGCCACCAGCAGAGGGGGGGGAGGGAACACTGAAGCTTTCTTT. Amino acid sequence: CATSRGGGGNTEAFF.

The chain carries TRBV13 and TRBJ2-3, with 9 bases matching TRBD1. CDR1 is PRHDT and CDR2 is FYEKMQ in the germline V gene (reference sequence). J lost 3 bases, V lost 5 bases, and 9 bases had no gene match. The CDR3 length is 16 residues. The CDR3 DNA follows: TGTGCCAGCAGCCCTCTGGACAGGGGTACGACAGATACGCAGTATTTT. It is translated as CASSPLDRGTTDTQYF.

This clone was found a few times. The V call is TRBV4-1, the J call TRBJ2-3; 10 nucleotides match TRBD1. The CDR3 covers 18 residues. V lost 1 base to trimming and J lost 4 bases; unmatched junction nucleotides: 11. The germline CDR1 and CDR2 sequences are MGHRA and YSYEKL. The CDR3 sequence: CASSQVRWDRGWSDTQYF. In DNA form, the CDR3 reads TGCGCCAGCAGCCAAGTACGTTGGGACAGGGGTTGGTCAGATACGCAGTATTTT.

The chain couples TRBV9 to TRBJ1-3; D is perhaps TRBD1 (5 bases). Germline CDR1 reads SGDLS; CDR2 reads YYNGEE. Trimming pared 5 bases from V and 2 bases from J, leaving 20 bases between. The CDR3 extends over 17 amino acids. The CDR3 region has the DNA TGTGCCAGCAGTGGTTACGCAGGGAAATCTCCTGGAAACACCATATATTTT. Its translation: CASSGYAGKSPGNTIYF.

The rearrangement uses TRBV5-1 and TRBJ2-7; D is unresolved. The V and J ends lost 0 bases and 4 bases respectively, with 11 bases between them. Germline V gene lookup returns CDR1 SGHRS and CDR2 YFSETQ. The CDR3 is 14 residues long. The chain's CDR3 is CASSLASGPYEQYF. The CDR3 nucleotides are TGCGCCAGCAGCTTGGCCTCGGGTCCTTACGAGCAGTACTTC. The variable domain in full, with the rest retrieved from reference TRBV5-1 and TRBJ2-7, is KAGVTQTPRYLIKTRGQQVTLSCSPISGHRSVSWYQQTPGQGLQFLFEYFSETQRNKGNFPGRFSGRQFSNSRSEMNVSTLELGDSALYLCASSLASGPYEQYFGPGTRLTVT.

The chain uses TRBV7-8 and TRBJ1-6, with D perhaps matching TRBD1 (6 bases). Per the germline V gene, CDR1 is SGHVS and CDR2 is FQNEAQ. CDR3 length: 15 amino acids. Trimming pared 0 bases from V and 8 bases from J, leaving 11 bases between. CDR3 bases: TGTGCCAGCAGCTTAGCGTACAGGGACGATTCACCCCTCCACTTT. The encoded protein is CASSLAYRDDSPLHF.

This clone was recorded once. The CDR3 nucleotides read TGTGCCAGCAGCCAAGATCGTATCGGGGTGGGCGGCACTGAAGCTTTCTTT. This encodes CASSQDRIGVGGTEAFF. The chain carries TRBV14 and TRBJ1-1; D gene unclear. CDR1 and CDR2 from the germline V gene are SGHDN and FVKESK. V gave up 0 bases and J gave up 4 bases, with 18 bases separating them. This CDR3 spans 17 amino acids.

The V gene is TRBV30, the J gene TRBJ2-5, with TRBD2 identical over 7 bases. In germline, CDR1 is GTSNPN, CDR2 SVGIG (reference sequence). The CDR3 is 16 residues long. V dropped 1 base and J dropped 0; count of bases not matched to a gene: 8. The CDR3 nucleotides read TGTGCCTGGAGTGGGGGAGGGAGAGCGTACCAAGAGACCCAGTACTTC. Translation: CAWSGGGRAYQETQYF. Variable domain in full (rest from reference TRBV30 and TRBJ2-5): SQTIHQWPATLVQPVGSPLSLECTVEGTSNPNLYWYRQAAGRGLQLLFYSVGIGQISSEVPQNLSASRPQDRQFILSSKKLLLSDSGFYLCAWSGGGRAYQETQYFGPGTRLLVL.

This clone is a singleton in its sample. The chain employs TRBV14 and TRBJ2-3; 7 bases align to TRBD1. Per germline, CDR1 SGHDN and CDR2 FVKESK. There are 14 residues in the CDR3. J was trimmed by 9 bases and V by 4 bases; bases with no gene match: 10. CDR3 DNA sequence: TGTGCCAGCAGCCTAGCCGACAGGGTCGGAACGCAGTATTTT. It codes for CASSLADRVGTQYF.

This clone was observed a single time. The chain recombines TRBV10-3 with TRBJ2-7, with 7 bases lining up with TRBD1. Germline CDR1 reads ENHRY; CDR2 reads SYGVKD. The length of the CDR3 is 16 residues. The V and J ends lost 0 bases and 1 base, in that order; junction bases with no gene match: 6. The CDR3 is CAISESTGDRSYEQYF. CDR3 DNA: TGTGCCATCAGTGAGTCGACCGGGGACAGATCCTACGAGCAGTACTTC.

CDR3 loop: CASSESPTAGELFF. The CDR3 coding sequence is TGTGCCAGCAGTGAATCTCCTACGGCCGGGGAGCTGTTTTTT. The chain employs TRBV6-1 and TRBJ2-2; no reliable D call. Germline V lookup: CDR1 MNHNS, CDR2 SASEGT. The CDR3 length is 14 residues. With 2 bases removed from V and 6 bases from J, the gap between germline ends came to 10 bases.

This clone was seen once. The chain combines TRBV9 with TRBJ1-1, with 10 bases that match TRBD1. With V trimmed by 3 bases and J by 4 bases, 6 bases remained unmatched. The CDR3 runs to 15 residues. The germline V gene encodes CDR1 SGDLS and CDR2 YYNGEE. DNA for the CDR3: TGTGCCAGCAGCGGCCGACAGGGGGCAAGCACTGAAGCTTTCTTT. Amino acid sequence: CASSGRQGASTEAFF.

The V call is TRBV21-1, the J call TRBJ1-2; no DNA check was done on the table's D call, TRBD1. TRBV21-1 is a pseudogene locus. This CDR3 spans 14 amino acids. The CDR3 region has the DNA TGTGCCAGCAGCAAGCCCAGGGGGGTGGGAGGCTACACCTTC. It translates to CASSKPRGVGGYTF.

Concerning this clone: The sample has other DNA sequences that encode this CDR3 too. The chain recombines TRBV12-3 or TRBV12-4 with TRBJ1-2; D gene unclear. CDR3 size: 12 residues. Trimming pared 4 bases from V and 4 bases from J, leaving 7 bases between. The chain's CDR3 is CASSSGPYGYTF. In DNA, the CDR3 is TGTGCCAGCAGTTCTGGCCCCTATGGCTACACCTTC.

This clone showed up just a few times. V and J are TRBV2 and TRBJ1-5, with D uncertain. The CDR3 is 14 residues long. Germline CDR1 SNHLY, CDR2 FYNNEI. V gave up 6 bases and J gave up 6 bases, with 15 bases separating them. The CDR3 protein is CASSAGAPGQPQHF. The CDR3 DNA is TGTGCCAGCAGCGCGGGAGCACCTGGTCAGCCCCAGCATTTT. The full variable domain, its missing parts supplied by reference TRBV2 and TRBJ1-5, is EPEVTQTPSHQVTQMGQEVILRCVPISNHLYFYWYRQILGQKVEFLVSFYNNEISEKSEIFDDQFSVERPDGSNFTLKIRSTKLEDSAMYFCASSAGAPGQPQHFGDGTRLSIL.